The source of this TCR beta chain is a study of shared clonotypes between healthy human individuals. All donors qualified as healthy HIV-negative adults and had experienced no recent acute infections or vaccinations. Donors were Caucasian adults residing in Nashville, Tennessee, USA. The V gene's germline CDR1 is MNHNS and CDR2 SASEGT. This CDR3 has 16 residues. V gave up 2 bases and J gave up 3 bases, with 13 bases separating them. The replicate PCRs on unsorted PBMC were given approximately 0.3 ug DNA, which is tens of thousands of T cell genomes. Source study methods: ImmunoSEQ junction-only sequences lacked quality scores, so their filtering differed. The data were produced by immunoSEQ multiplex PCR, yet TCRdb's version contains in-frame clones alone and is incomplete. That table gives V, J and clone size, and the DNA gave D and trimming. The repertoire holds roughly 500,000 clones, with roughly 80% as singletons.

Remarks on this clone: A far larger clone is one nucleotide away, so this likely arose from a read error.

Sequenced input: PBMCs. The chain carries TRBV6-1 and TRBJ1-4, with no clear D. This sequence originates from a woman aged 35 to 49 in good health. Some clones in this sample may be carry-over from other donors' samples. The CDR3 DNA sequence: TGTGCCAGCAGTGAAAATGTTGATATAGCTAATGAAAAACTGTTTTTT. Amino acids: CASSENVDIANEKLFF.